These 23 T cell receptor beta chains came from one sample sequenced in a study of blood T cells in healthy people across ages. PCR was performed a second time for about 6 to 12 cycles using a sample-barcoded 5' primer and a J-beta primer mix. TCRdb called the 5' RACE reads again in MiXCR, with one record for every CDR3 protein. This table has under 1 million distinct CDR3 sequences, roughly 44% appearing once. Sample: blood. The source of these receptors is a man aged 60 to 69 in good health.

The table lists this clonotype with a count of one. The chain has TRBV11-2 and TRBJ2-2; TRBD1 agrees at 8 bases. The germline V gene has CDR1 SGHAT and CDR2 FQNNGV. This CDR3 region has 18 residues. V was pared by 4 bases and J by 8 bases, with 18 bases of the junction left unmatched. The CDR3 region has the DNA TGTGCCAGCAGCTCCCGGATTGGACAGGGTGGACCCGCGGGGGAGCTGTTTTTT. It encodes CASSSRIGQGGPAGELFF.

The rearrangement joins TRBV10-3 to TRBJ1-6; TRBD1 agrees at 9 bases. V shed 0 bases, J shed 10 bases, and the junction held 13 bases outside the gene matches. The length of the CDR3 is 18 residues. Germline CDR1 is ENHRY and CDR2 is SYGVKD. The CDR3 protein is CAISESTGQGLVSSPLHF. CDR3 nucleotide sequence: TGTGCCATCAGTGAGTCGACGGGACAGGGTTTAGTAAGCTCACCCCTCCACTTT.

The table lists this clonotype with a count of one. The chain joins TRBV12-3 or TRBV12-4 to TRBJ2-7, with 7 bases aligning to TRBD2. The CDR3 is made up of 16 amino acids. V shed 5 bases and J 9 bases; nucleotides not matched to a gene: 19. CDR3 DNA: TGTGCCAGCAGTCAAACTAGCGTTACTAGCACAGATACGCAGTACTTC. It yields the protein CASSQTSVTSTDTQYF.

The V call is TRBV14, the J call TRBJ2-4, with D perhaps TRBD1 or TRBD2 (5 bases each). The DNA end favors TRBJ2-7, so the J call may be wrong. The CDR3 is 14 amino acids. Germline assignment: CDR1 SGHDN and CDR2 FVKESK. The CDR3 sequence is CASSITGALDEQYF. In nucleotides, the CDR3 is TGTGCCAGCAGCATCACCGGGGCCCTGGACGAGCAGTACTTC.

This clonotype was observed a handful of times. The rearrangement uses TRBV6-1 and TRBJ1-2; no reliable D call. The CDR3 is 15 amino acids. The V end was cut by 0 bases, the J end by 11 bases, with 19 bases between. CDR1 is MNHNS and CDR2 is SASEGT in the germline V gene. CDR3 amino acids: CASSEAHRAAGGYTF. DNA for the CDR3: TGTGCCAGCAGTGAAGCCCATCGGGCAGCGGGAGGGTACACCTTC.

The table lists this clonotype with a count of one. The chain joins TRBV20-1 to TRBJ2-1; D unresolved. The length of the CDR3 is 14 residues. Germline V gives CDR1 DFQATT, CDR2 SNEGSKA (reference sequence). V lost 4 bases, J lost 0 bases, and 10 bases lay in between. The CDR3 loop reads CSAIGSSSYNEQFF. CDR3 DNA: TGCAGTGCTATAGGGTCTAGCTCCTACAATGAGCAGTTCTTC.

V and J are TRBV6-1 and TRBJ1-1; D possibly corresponds to TRBD1 (5 bases). The CDR3 is 16 residues long. Germline V gene lookup returns CDR1 MNHNS and CDR2 SASEGT. The V gene lost 0 bases and the J gene lost 8 bases, with 19 bases spanning the gap. The CDR3 nucleotides are TGTGCCAGCAGTGAAGCTTTGGCCGGGACCCTGCACGAAGCTTTCTTT. This gives the protein CASSEALAGTLHEAFF.

Many counts were recorded for this clonotype. The CDR3 DNA sequence: TGTGCCAGCAGCGCGGGACAGGTACATGAGCAGTTCTTC. Amino acids: CASSAGQVHEQFF. The gene calls are TRBV7-9 and TRBJ2-1; 8 bases map to TRBD1. V lost 5 bases and J lost 8; bases outside the gene matches: 5. Germline V gives CDR1 SEHNR, CDR2 FQNEAQ (reference sequence). The CDR3 length is 13 residues.

This clonotype was observed many times. The chain uses TRBV3-1 and TRBJ2-4, with D unresolved. The germline gives CDR1 LGHDT, CDR2 YNNKEL (reference sequence). Trimming removed 0 bases at V and 1 base at J, with 16 bases between. This CDR3 spans 18 amino acids. CDR3 amino acids: CASSQDNRRLVAKNIQYF. The CDR3 nucleotides are TGTGCCAGCAGCCAAGATAACAGAAGGCTAGTGGCCAAAAACATTCAGTACTTC. The variable domain in full, completed from reference TRBV3-1 and TRBJ2-4, reads DTAVSQTPKYLVTQMGNDKSIKCEQNLGHDTMYWYKQDSKKFLKIMFSYNNKELIINETVPNRFSPKSPDKAHLNLHINSLELGDSAVYFCASSQDNRRLVAKNIQYFGAGTRLSVL.

This chain links TRBV5-1 with TRBJ2-7; 8 bases are a match to TRBD1. V dropped 7 bases and J dropped 7; count of bases not matched to a gene: 7. The CDR3 is 12 amino acids. Germline V gives CDR1 SGHRS, CDR2 YFSETQ. The DNA of the CDR3 is TGCGCCAGCCACGGACAGGGAGTGGAGCAGTACTTC. This sequence encodes CASHGQGVEQYF. The full variable domain, rest sourced from reference TRBV5-1 and TRBJ2-7, is KAGVTQTPRYLIKTRGQQVTLSCSPISGHRSVSWYQQTPGQGLQFLFEYFSETQRNKGNFPGRFSGRQFSNSRSEMNVSTLELGDSALYLCASHGQGVEQYFGPGTRLTVT.

The gene calls are TRBV9 and TRBJ2-3; D gene unclear. The germline V and J ends were trimmed by 0 bases and 4 bases, with 9 bases remaining between them. Germline V CDR1 and CDR2: SGDLS, YYNGEE. CDR3 length equals 14 residues. The DNA for the CDR3 is TGTGCCAGCAGCGTAGGTGAGGACCCAGATACGCAGTATTTT. Translated: CASSVGEDPDTQYF.

The rearrangement uses TRBV28 and TRBJ1-1, with D hard to call. V lost 8 bases and J 1 base, leaving 11 bases between the germline ends. The CDR3 consists of 13 residues. From germline, CDR1 is MDHEN and CDR2 SYDVKM. In nucleotides, the CDR3 is TGTGCCAGCTATCCTTTTAGGAACACTGAAGCTTTCTTT. It encodes CASYPFRNTEAFF.

This clonotype was seen many times. The V call is TRBV25-1, the J call TRBJ2-3, with D perhaps TRBD2 (5 bases). The CDR3 length is 14 residues. CDR1 and CDR2 (germline): MGHDK, SYGVNS. V was cut by 8 bases and J by 0 bases, with 12 bases left in between. The CDR3 bases are TGTGCCAGCGAAAGCACTAGTAGCACAGATACGCAGTATTTT. The encoded protein is CASESTSSTDTQYF. Variable domain in full (rest from reference TRBV25-1 and TRBJ2-3): EADIYQTPRYLVIGTGKKITLECSQTMGHDKMYWYQQDPGMELHLIHYSYGVNSTEKGDLSSESTVSRIRTEHFPLTLESARPSHTSQYLCASESTSSTDTQYFGPGTRLTVL.

This clonotype was counted only a few times. The chain carries TRBV29-1 and TRBJ2-1; D tentatively reads TRBD1 or TRBD2 (6 bases each). V was pared by 5 bases and J by 2 bases, with 13 bases between. This CDR3 contains 14 residues. CDR1 is SQVTM and CDR2 is ANQGSEA in the germline V gene. The CDR3 loop is CSVRKGGPYNEQFF. The CDR3 DNA follows: TGCAGCGTTCGGAAGGGGGGCCCCTACAATGAGCAGTTCTTC.

The table lists this clonotype with a few counts. V usage is TRBV21-1 and J usage is TRBJ1-1. TRBV21-1 is reported as a pseudogene. The CDR3 runs 19 residues. CDR3 protein: CASSTKPGTLERANTEAFF. In DNA form, the CDR3 reads TGTGCCAGCAGCACCAAACCCGGGACTTTGGAGAGGGCGAACACTGAAGCTTTCTTT.

V usage is TRBV28 and J usage is TRBJ1-2; 11 bases are a match to TRBD1. Per germline, CDR1 MDHEN and CDR2 SYDVKM. The CDR3 sequence is 14 residues long. The V gene end was trimmed by 2 bases and the J gene end by 8 bases; junction bases not matched to a gene: 4. CDR3 sequence (DNA): TGTGCCAGCAGTTTAGGGGGACAGGGGGAAGGCTACACCTTC. Its protein is CASSLGGQGEGYTF.

There are a few counts of this clonotype. One end of the junction varies from germline; a read error may be responsible. The chain is built from TRBV10-3 and TRBJ2-5; 7 nucleotides line up with TRBD1. The CDR3 consists of 16 residues. CDR1 ENHRY and CDR2 SYGVKD come from the germline V gene. The CDR3 region is CAISKSGRGTQETQYF. Here the CDR3 DNA reads TGTGCCATCAGTAAGTCAGGCAGGGGGACCCAAGAGACCCAGTACTTC.

The chain uses TRBV3-1 and TRBJ2-3; D uncertain. This CDR3 comprises 13 residues. The V gene's germline CDR1 is LGHDT and CDR2 YNNKEL (reference sequence). V was shortened by 2 bases and J by 9 bases, with 12 bases between the two germline ends. CDR3 coding DNA: TGTGCCAGCAGCCAACCGTGGAGTGCCACGCAGTATTTT. As protein: CASSQPWSATQYF.

The V and J genes are TRBV5-1 and TRBJ2-7; D remains unclear. Germline V gives CDR1 SGHRS, CDR2 YFSETQ. CDR3 length: 13 residues. The germline V and J ends were trimmed by 3 bases and 6 bases, with 13 bases remaining between them. In DNA, the CDR3 is TGCGCCAGCAGCTCCCCGCCCGGCAGCGAGCAGTACTTC. Translation gives CASSSPPGSEQYF.

This clonotype was found a few times. The chain has TRBV6-2 or TRBV6-3 and TRBJ2-1; tentatively, D is TRBD2 (5 bases). Between the trimmed V and J ends, which lost 5 bases and 5 bases, there was a span of 16 bases. The germline V gene has CDR1 MNHEY and CDR2 SVGEGT. The CDR3 has 15 residues. The CDR3 nucleotides are TGTGCCAGCAGTGACCGGACTGGCTATGACAATGAGCAGTTCTTC. This sequence encodes CASSDRTGYDNEQFF.

V is TRBV9 and J is TRBJ2-5, with TRBD2 matching 8 bases. V was pared by 3 bases and J by 0 bases, with 13 bases of the junction left unmatched. The CDR3 covers 18 residues. Germline-derived CDR1 and CDR2 are SGDLS and YYNGEE. The CDR3 DNA reads as TGTGCCAGCAGCGAGGGGATTCGGGGGGGGAGAAACCAAGAGACCCAGTACTTC. Translated: CASSEGIRGGRNQETQYF.

The chain is built from TRBV3-1 and TRBJ2-5, with no clear D. The assigned J gene may be wrong: the sequence end matches TRBJ2-7 better. Per germline, CDR1 LGHDT and CDR2 YNNKEL (reference sequence). The CDR3 sequence is 12 residues long. CDR3 loop: CASSLHVSEQYF. CDR3 DNA sequence: TGTGCCAGCAGCCTACACGTATCCGAGCAGTACTTC.

V usage is TRBV5-1 and J usage is TRBJ1-2, with 7 bases matching TRBD1. The germline CDR1 and CDR2 sequences are SGHRS and YFSETQ. The CDR3 length is 13 residues. V gave up 4 bases and J gave up 8 bases; unmatched junction bases: 8. The CDR3 sequence: CASSAQGGYGYTF. The CDR3 nucleotides read TGCGCCAGCAGCGCTCAGGGGGGGTACGGCTACACCTTC.